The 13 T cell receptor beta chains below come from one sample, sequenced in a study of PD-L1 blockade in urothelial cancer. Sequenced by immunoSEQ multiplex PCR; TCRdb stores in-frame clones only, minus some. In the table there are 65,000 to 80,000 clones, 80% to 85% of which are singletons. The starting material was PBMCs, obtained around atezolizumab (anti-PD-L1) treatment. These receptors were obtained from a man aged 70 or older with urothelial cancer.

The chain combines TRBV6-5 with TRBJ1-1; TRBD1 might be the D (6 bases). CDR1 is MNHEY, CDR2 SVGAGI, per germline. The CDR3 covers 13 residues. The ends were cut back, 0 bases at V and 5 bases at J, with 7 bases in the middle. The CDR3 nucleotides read TGTGCCAGCAGTTACTCGAGGGGGACTGAAGCTTTCTTT. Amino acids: CASSYSRGTEAFF.

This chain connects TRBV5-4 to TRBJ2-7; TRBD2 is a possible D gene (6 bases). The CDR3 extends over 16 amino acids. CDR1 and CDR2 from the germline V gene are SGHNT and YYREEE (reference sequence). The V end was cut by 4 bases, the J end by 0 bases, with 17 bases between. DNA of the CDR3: TGTGCCAGCAGCCAGGGTGGAGGGGAAAGCTCCTACGAGCAGTACTTC. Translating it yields CASSQGGGESSYEQYF. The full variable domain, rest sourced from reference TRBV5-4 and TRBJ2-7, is ETGVTQSPTHLIKTRGQQVTLRCSSQSGHNTVSWYQQALGQGPQFIFQYYREEENGRGNFPPRFSGLQFPNYSSELNVNALELDDSALYLCASSQGGGESSYEQYFGPGTRLTVT.

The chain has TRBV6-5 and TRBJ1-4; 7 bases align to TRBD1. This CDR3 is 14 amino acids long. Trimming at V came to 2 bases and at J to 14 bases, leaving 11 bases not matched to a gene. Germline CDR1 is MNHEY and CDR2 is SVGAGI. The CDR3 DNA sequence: TGTGCCAGCAGTTACAGGCAGGGGGTGGAAGCGCTGTTTTTT. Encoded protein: CASSYRQGVEALFF.

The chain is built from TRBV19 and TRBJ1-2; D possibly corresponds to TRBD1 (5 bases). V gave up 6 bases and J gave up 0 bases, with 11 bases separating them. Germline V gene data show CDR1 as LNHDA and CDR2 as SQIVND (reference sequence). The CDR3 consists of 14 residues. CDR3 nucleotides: TGTGCCAGTAGGACGGACACCTCTAACTATGGCTACACCTTC. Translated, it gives CASRTDTSNYGYTF.

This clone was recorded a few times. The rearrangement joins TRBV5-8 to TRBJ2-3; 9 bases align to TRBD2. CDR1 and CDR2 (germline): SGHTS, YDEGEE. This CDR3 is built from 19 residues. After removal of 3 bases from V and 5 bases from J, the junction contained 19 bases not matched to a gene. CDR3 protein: CASSSRPGLAKTTGDTQYF. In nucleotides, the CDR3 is TGTGCCAGCAGCTCCCGACCCGGACTAGCGAAAACCACCGGAGATACGCAGTATTTT.

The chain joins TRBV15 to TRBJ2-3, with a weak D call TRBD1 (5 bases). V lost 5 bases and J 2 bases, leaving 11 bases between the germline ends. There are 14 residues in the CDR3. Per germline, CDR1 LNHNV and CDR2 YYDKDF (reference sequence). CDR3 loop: CATSEQVITDTQYF. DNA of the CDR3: TGTGCCACCAGCGAACAGGTTATCACAGATACGCAGTATTTT.

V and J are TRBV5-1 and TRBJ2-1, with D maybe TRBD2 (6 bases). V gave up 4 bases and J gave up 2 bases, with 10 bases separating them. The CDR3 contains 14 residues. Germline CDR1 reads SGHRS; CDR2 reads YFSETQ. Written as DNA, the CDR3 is TGCGCCAGCAGCGTCACTAGCCCCTACAATGAGCAGTTCTTC. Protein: CASSVTSPYNEQFF.

In DNA, the CDR3 is TGTGCCTGGACCCCGGGAGGGCCGAACACCGGGGAGCTGTTTTTT. Its protein product is CAWTPGGPNTGELFF. V and J are TRBV30 and TRBJ2-2, with 8 nucleotides matching TRBD2. The V and J ends lost 4 bases and 0 bases, in that order; junction bases with no gene match: 4. This CDR3 has 15 amino acids. In germline, CDR1 is GTSNPN, CDR2 SVGIG (reference sequence). Using reference TRBV30 and TRBJ2-2 for the parts outside the CDR3, the full variable domain is SQTIHQWPATLVQPVGSPLSLECTVEGTSNPNLYWYRQAAGRGLQLLFYSVGIGQISSEVPQNLSASRPQDRQFILSSKKLLLSDSGFYLCAWTPGGPNTGELFFGEGSRLTVL.

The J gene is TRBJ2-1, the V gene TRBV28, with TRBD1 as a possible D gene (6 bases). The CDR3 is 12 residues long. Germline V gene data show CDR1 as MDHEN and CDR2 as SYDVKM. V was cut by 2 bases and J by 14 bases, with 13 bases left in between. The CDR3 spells CASSLVTRGKFF. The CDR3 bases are TGTGCCAGCAGTTTAGTAACCAGGGGAAAGTTCTTC.

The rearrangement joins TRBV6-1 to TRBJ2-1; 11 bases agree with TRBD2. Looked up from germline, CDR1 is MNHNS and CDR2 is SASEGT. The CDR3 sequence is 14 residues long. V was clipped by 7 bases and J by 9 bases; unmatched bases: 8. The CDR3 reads CASTPLGTSGEQFF. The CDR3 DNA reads TGTGCCAGCACCCCTCTGGGGACTAGCGGTGAGCAGTTCTTC.

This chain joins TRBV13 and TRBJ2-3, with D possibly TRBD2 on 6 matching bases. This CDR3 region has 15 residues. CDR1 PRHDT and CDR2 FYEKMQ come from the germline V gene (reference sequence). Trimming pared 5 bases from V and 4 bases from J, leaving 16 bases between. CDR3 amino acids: CASSPGGTTSDTQYF. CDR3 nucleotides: TGTGCCAGCAGCCCCGGCGGGACGACCTCAGATACGCAGTATTTT. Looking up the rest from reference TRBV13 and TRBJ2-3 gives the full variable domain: AAGVIQSPRHLIKEKRETATLKCYPIPRHDTVYWYQQGPGQDPQFLISFYEKMQSDKGSIPDRFSAQQFSDYHSELNMSSLELGDSALYFCASSPGGTTSDTQYFGPGTRLTVL.

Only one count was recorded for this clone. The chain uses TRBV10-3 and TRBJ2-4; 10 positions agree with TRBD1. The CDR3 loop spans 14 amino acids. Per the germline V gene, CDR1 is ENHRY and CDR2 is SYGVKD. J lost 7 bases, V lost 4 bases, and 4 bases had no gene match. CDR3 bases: TGTGCCATCAGTGGACAGGGGGCGCGGAACATTCAGTACTTC. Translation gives CAISGQGARNIQYF.

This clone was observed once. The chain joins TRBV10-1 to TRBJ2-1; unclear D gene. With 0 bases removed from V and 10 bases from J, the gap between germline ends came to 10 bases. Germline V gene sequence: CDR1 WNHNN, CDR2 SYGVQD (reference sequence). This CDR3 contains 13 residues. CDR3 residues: CASSESGRGEQFF. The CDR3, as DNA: TGCGCCAGCAGTGAGTCTGGGCGTGGGGAGCAGTTCTTC.